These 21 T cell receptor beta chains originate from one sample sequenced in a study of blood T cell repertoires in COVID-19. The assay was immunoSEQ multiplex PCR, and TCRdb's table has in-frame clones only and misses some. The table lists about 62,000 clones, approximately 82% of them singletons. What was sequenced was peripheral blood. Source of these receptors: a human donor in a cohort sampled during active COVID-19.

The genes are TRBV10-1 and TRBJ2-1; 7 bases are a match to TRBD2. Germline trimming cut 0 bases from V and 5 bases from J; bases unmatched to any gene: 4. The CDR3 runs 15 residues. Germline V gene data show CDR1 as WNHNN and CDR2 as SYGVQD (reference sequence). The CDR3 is CASSESHAGDNEQFF. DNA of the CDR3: TGCGCCAGCAGTGAGTCACACGCGGGGGACAATGAGCAGTTCTTC.

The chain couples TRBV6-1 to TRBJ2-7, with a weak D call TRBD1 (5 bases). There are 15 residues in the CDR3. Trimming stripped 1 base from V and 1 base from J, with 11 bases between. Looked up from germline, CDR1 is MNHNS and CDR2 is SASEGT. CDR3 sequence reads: CASSEDRRQSYEQYF. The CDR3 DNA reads TGTGCCAGCAGTGAAGACAGGAGACAATCCTACGAGCAGTACTTC.

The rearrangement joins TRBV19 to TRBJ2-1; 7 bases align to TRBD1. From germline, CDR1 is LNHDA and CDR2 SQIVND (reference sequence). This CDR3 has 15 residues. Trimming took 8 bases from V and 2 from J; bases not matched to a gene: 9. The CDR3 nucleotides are TGTGCCAGTCTGCGAGGGCAGGGGGCCTACAATGAGCAGTTCTTC. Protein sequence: CASLRGQGAYNEQFF. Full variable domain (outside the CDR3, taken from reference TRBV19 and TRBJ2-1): DGGITQSPKYLFRKEGQNVTLSCEQNLNHDAMYWYRQDPGQGLRLIYYSQIVNDFQKGDIAEGYSVSREKKESFPLTVTSAQKNPTAFYLCASLRGQGAYNEQFFGPGTRLTVL.

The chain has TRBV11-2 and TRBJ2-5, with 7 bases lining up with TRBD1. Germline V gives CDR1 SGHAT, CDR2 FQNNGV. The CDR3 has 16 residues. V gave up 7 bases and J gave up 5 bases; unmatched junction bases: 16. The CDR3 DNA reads TGTGCCAGCAACCCCGGGACAGAGTTAAGAGGGGAGACCCAGTACTTC. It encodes CASNPGTELRGETQYF.

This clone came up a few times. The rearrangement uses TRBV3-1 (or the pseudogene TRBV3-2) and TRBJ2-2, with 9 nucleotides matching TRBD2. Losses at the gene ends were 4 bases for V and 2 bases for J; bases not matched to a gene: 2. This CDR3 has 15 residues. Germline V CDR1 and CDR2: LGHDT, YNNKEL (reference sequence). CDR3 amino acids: CASSPTSGNTGELFF. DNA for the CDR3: TGTGCCAGCAGCCCGACTAGCGGCAACACCGGGGAGCTGTTTTTT.

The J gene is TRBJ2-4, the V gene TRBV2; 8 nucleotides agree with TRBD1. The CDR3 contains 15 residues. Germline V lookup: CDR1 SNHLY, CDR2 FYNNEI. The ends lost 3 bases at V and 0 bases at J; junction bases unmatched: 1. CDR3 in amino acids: CASSDRGLAKNIQYF. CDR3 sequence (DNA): TGTGCCAGCAGTGACAGGGGGCTAGCCAAAAACATTCAGTACTTC.

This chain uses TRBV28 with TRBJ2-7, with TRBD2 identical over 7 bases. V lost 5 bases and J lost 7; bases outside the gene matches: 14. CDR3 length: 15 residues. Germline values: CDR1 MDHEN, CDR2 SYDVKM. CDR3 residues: CASSPHSGTSWEQYF. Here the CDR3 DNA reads TGTGCCAGCAGTCCCCACAGCGGGACCTCTTGGGAGCAGTACTTC.

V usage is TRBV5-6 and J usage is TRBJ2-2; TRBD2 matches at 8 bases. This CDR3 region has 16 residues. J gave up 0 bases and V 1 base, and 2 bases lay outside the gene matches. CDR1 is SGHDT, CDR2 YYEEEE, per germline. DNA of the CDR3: TGTGCCAGCAGCTTGCGGGGGGGCGCGAACACCGGGGAGCTGTTTTTT. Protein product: CASSLRGGANTGELFF. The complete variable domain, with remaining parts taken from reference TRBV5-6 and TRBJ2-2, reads DAGVTQSPTHLIKTRGQQVTLRCSPKSGHDTVSWYQQALGQGPQFIFQYYEEEERQRGNFPDRFSGHQFPNYSSELNVNALLLGDSALYLCASSLRGGANTGELFFGEGSRLTVL.

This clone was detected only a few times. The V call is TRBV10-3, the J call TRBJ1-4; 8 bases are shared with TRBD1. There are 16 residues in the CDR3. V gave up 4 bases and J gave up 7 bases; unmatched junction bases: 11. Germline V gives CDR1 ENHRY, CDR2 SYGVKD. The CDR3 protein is CAISVAWTGRGEKLFF. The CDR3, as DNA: TGTGCCATCAGTGTCGCCTGGACAGGGCGGGGTGAAAAACTGTTTTTT.

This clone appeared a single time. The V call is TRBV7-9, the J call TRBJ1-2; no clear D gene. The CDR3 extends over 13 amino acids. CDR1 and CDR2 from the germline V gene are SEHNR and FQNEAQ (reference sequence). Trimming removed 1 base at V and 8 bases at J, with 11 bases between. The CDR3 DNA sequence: TGTGCCAGCAGCTTAGGGGCATTCAAGGGCTACACCTTC. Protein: CASSLGAFKGYTF.

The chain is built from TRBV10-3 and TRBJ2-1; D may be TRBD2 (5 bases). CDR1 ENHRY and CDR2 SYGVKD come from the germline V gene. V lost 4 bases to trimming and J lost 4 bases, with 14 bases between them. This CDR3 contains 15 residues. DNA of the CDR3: TGTGCCATCAGTGGGGCCGGCGGACTGTACAATGAGCAGTTCTTC. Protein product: CAISGAGGLYNEQFF.

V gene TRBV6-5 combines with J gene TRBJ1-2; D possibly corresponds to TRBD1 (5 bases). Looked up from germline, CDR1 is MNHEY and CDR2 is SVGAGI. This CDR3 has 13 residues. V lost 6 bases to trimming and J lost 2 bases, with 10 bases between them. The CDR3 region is CASRVRQNYGYTF. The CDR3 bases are TGTGCCAGCAGGGTTAGACAGAACTATGGCTACACCTTC.

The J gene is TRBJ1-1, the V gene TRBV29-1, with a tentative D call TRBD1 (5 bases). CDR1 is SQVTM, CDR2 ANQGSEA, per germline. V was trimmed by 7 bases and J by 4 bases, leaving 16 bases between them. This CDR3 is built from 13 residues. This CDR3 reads CSDSEGWGTEAFF. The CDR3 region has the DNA TGCAGCGACTCGGAGGGGTGGGGCACTGAAGCTTTCTTT.

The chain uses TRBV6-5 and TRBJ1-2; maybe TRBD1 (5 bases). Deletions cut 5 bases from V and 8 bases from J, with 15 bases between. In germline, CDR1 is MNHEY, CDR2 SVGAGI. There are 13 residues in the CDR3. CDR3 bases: TGTGCCAGCAGTACGCGGGGGGAGATGGGCTACACCTTC. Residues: CASSTRGEMGYTF.

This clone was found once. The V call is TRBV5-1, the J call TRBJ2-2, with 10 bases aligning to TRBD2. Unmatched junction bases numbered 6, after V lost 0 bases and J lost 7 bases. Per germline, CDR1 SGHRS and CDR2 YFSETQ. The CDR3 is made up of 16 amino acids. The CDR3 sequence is CASSLELAGMDGELFF. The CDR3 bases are TGCGCCAGCAGCTTGGAACTAGCGGGGATGGACGGGGAGCTGTTTTTT.

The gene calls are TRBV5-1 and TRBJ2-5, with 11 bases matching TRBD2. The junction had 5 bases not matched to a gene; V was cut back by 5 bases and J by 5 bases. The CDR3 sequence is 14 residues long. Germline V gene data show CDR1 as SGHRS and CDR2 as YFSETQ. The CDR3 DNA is TGCGCCAGCAGTAGCGGGGGGGCCAGGGAGACCCAGTACTTC. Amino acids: CASSSGGARETQYF.

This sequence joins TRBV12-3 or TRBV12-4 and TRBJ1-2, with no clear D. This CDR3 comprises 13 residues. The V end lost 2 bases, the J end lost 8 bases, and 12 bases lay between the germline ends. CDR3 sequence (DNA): TGTGCCAGCAGTTTATCCCCCATGAGAGGCTACACCTTC. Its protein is CASSLSPMRGYTF.

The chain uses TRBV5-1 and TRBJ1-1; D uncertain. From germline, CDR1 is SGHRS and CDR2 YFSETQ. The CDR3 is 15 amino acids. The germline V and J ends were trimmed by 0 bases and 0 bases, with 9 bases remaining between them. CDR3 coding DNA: TGCGCCAGCAGCTTGGCTCCGGGGATGAACACTGAAGCTTTCTTT. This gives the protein CASSLAPGMNTEAFF.

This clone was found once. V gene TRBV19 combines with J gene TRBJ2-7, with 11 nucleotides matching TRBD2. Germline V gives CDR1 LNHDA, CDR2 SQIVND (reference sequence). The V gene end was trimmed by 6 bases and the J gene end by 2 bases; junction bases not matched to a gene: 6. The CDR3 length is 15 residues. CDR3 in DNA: TGTGCCAGTAGAGCCACTAGCGGGAGTGCCTACGAGCAGTACTTC. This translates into CASRATSGSAYEQYF. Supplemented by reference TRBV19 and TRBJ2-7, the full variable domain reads DGGITQSPKYLFRKEGQNVTLSCEQNLNHDAMYWYRQDPGQGLRLIYYSQIVNDFQKGDIAEGYSVSREKKESFPLTVTSAQKNPTAFYLCASRATSGSAYEQYFGPGTRLTVT.

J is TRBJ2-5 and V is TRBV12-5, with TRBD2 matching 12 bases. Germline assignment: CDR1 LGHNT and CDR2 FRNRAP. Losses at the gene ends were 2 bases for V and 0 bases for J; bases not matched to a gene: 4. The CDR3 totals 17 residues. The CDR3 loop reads CASGLRTSGDDQETQYF. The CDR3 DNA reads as TGTGCTAGTGGTTTGAGGACTAGCGGGGACGACCAAGAGACCCAGTACTTC.

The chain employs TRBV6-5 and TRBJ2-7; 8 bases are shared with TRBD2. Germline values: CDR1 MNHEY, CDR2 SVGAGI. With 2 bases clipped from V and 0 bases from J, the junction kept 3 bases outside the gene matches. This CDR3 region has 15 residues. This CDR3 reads CASSYTSGSSYEQYF. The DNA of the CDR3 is TGTGCCAGCAGTTACACGAGCGGGAGCTCCTACGAGCAGTACTTC.